This T cell receptor beta chain was captured by sequencing in a study of blood T cell repertoires in COVID-19. The overall study: Samples representing acute and convalescent COVID-19 were sourced from the United States, Italy and Spain. Sources were T cells, B-cell-depleted T cells, or PBMCs; the material itself was cDNA or gDNA.

CDR1 and CDR2 from the germline V gene are WSHSY and SAAADI. Losses at the gene ends were 10 bases for V and 8 bases for J; bases not matched to a gene: 7. The CDR3 is 14 amino acids. Authors' methods: Estimates of nucleated cell counts were drawn from the amplification of reference gene primers. Data came from immunoSEQ multiplex PCR; TCRdb stores just in-frame clones and leaves some out. V and J calls and clone size come straight from that table; D and trimming were deduced from the DNA. The sample holds hundreds of thousands of clones; around 89% are singletons and the top ten take roughly 4.3%. The receptor comes from a woman aged 25 to 39 with acute or convalescent COVID-19. Material for sequencing was peripheral blood. The chain has TRBV10-2 and TRBJ2-2; 13 bases map to TRBD2. Here the CDR3 DNA reads TGCGCCACCCGACTAGCGGGGGGAATAGGGGAGCTGTTTTTT. This gives the protein CATRLAGGIGELFF.